A selection of T cell receptor beta chains follows, all from one sample in a study of OX40 agonist ivuxolimab in advanced cancers. Some clones are missing from TCRdb's copy, which holds only in-frame ones; the method was immunoSEQ multiplex PCR. Found here are over 55,000 clones, 80% to 90% of them singletons; the top ten hold 10% to 13%. Sequenced here: CD4+ or CD8+ T cells sorted from blood, sampled in a trial of the OX40 agonist ivuxolimab. The receptors were sampled from an adult with an advanced solid tumor such as melanoma, head and neck, liver or kidney cancer. Both conserved end residues are part of each CDR3. Each record gives: J gene, V gene, D gene, CDR3 protein. The D gene is left open where the match is weak.

TRBJ1-1 TRBV27 . CASSFRTPSNTEAFF
TRBJ1-5 TRBV19 . CASSGRGEGGNQPQHF
. TRBV25-1 . CASSPAGSGNEQYF
. TRBV6-5 . CASRRLTSNEQYF
TRBJ2-4 TRBV28 . CASSSPDNRGNIQYF
TRBJ1-4 TRBV6-5 . CASSYGMWEKLFF
TRBJ2-4 TRBV19 . CASSIGPPGTNIQYF
TRBJ1-1 TRBV5-1 . CASSFSSSGITEAFF
TRBJ1-4 TRBV5-1 . CASSPGGVNEKLFF
TRBJ1-1 TRBV5-1 TRBD1 CASSLSRGGAGTEAFF
TRBJ2-1 TRBV6-6 . CASSTGPGLGNEQFF
TRBJ1-2 TRBV6-5 TRBD1 CASSQTGGQNYGYTF
TRBJ2-1 TRBV5-4 TRBD2 CASSLDRTSTEQFF
TRBJ2-5 TRBV5-1 TRBD1 CASSKGTVQETQYF
TRBJ2-7 TRBV28 TRBD2 CASRPGLANYYLYEQYF
TRBJ2-1 TRBV6-1 . CASQPGNYNEQFF
TRBJ2-3 TRBV29-1 TRBD2 CSVEDRELAGGPPDTQYF
TRBJ1-1 TRBV14 TRBD1 CASSSPTGVNTEAFF
TRBJ2-1 TRBV4-2 . CASSQGHGAYNEQFF
TRBJ2-7 TRBV2 . CASSGQIYEQYF
TRBJ2-7 TRBV4-1 . CASSQGPRSSPYEQYF
TRBJ2-5 TRBV6-5 TRBD1 CASSATGVNQETQYF
TRBJ2-3 TRBV4-1 . CASSLFPGPQASTDTQYF
TRBJ2-7 TRBV5-6 TRBD2 CASSRRGGEQYF
TRBJ2-3 TRBV28 TRBD2 CASSFSGRSRDTQYF
TRBJ1-1 TRBV5-6 . CASSSFIGPLNTEAFF
TRBJ2-7 TRBV5-5 . CASSLNRFRSYEQYF
TRBJ2-5 TRBV5-5 TRBD2 CASSLSQGTRETQYF